This TCR beta chain was profiled in a study of blood T cell repertoires in COVID-19. At the level of the study: Italy, Spain and the United States were the sources of the convalescent and acute COVID-19 samples.

The authors' processing: Amplification from reference gene primers served as the basis for estimated nucleated cell counts. Clones were read by immunoSEQ multiplex PCR, and TCRdb kept only the in-frame ones, dropping some. The V and J calls and clone size come from that table; D and trimming were worked out from the DNA. The sample lists under 450,000 clones; 75% to 90% were seen once. Patients from Seattle were sampled longitudinally, starting during active infection. V lost 0 bases and J 2 bases, leaving 5 bases between the germline ends. Germline V gene lookup returns CDR1 SGDLS and CDR2 YYNGEE. This CDR3 spans 13 amino acids.

Sequenced sample: peripheral blood. The chain carries TRBV9 and TRBJ2-5, with D uncertain. The sequence came from a woman between 35 and 50 years old with COVID-19, enrolled during active disease. The CDR3 protein is CASSVAPQETQYF. DNA of the CDR3: TGTGCCAGCAGCGTAGCCCCTCAAGAGACCCAGTACTTC.